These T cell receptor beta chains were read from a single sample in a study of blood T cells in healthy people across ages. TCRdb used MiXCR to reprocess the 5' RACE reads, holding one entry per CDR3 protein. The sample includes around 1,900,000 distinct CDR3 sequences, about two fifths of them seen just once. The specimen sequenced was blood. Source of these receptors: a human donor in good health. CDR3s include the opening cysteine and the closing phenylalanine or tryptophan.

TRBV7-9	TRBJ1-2	CASSLVGDRGPRLRGYTF
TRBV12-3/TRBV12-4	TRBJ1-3	CASSLDLGSSGNTIYF
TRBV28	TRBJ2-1	CASSSGPYEQFF
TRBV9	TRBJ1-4	CASSVGGTRTATNEKLFF
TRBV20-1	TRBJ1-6	CSAPNPRTNSPLHF
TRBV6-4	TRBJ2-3	CASSGAGGTDTRYF
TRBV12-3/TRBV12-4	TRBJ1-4	CASRRQDTGKRFF
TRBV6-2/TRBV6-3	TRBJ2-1	CASTNSGPSYNEQFF
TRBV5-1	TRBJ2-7	CASSQTRQGREQYF
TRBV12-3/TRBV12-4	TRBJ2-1	CASSSGPNPYNEQFF
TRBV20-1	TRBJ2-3	CSAIPTGRSTDTQYF
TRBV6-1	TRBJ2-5	CASSELGGQETQYF
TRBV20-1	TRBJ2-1	CSARVREGAPSHVYNEQFF
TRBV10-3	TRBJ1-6	CAISQGSNSPLHF
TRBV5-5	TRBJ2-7	CASSFTRPGYEQYF
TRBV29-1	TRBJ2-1	CSGTSHSYNEQFF
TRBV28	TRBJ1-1	CASSSSRQGGLREAFF
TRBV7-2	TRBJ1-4	CASKAGPNEKLFF
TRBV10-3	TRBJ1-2	CAIRPGQGNYGYTF
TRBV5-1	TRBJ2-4	CASSKDRDTQEQYF
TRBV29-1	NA	CSVREGYYVINEQYF
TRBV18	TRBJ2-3	CASSPEGVSTQYF
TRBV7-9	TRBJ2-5	CASSPGEGQYF
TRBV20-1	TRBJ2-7	CSATSGLYEQYF
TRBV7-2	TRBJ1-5	CACSFGQPNQPQHF
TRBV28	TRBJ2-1	CASNRQGVNEQFF
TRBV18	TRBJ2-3	CASSPSGRFYTDTQYF
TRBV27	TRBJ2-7	CASSPLSTGVEQYF
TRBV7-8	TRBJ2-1	CASSLDHRAGHLNEQFF
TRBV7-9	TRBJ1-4	CASSSSTGRPDEKLFF
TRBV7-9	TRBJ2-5	CASRMPGIETQYF
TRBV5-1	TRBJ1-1	CASSLGTGSLNTEAFF
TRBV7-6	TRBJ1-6	CASSSTVGSPLHF
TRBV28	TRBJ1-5	CASTSWDRVSQPQHF
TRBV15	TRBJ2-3	CATSRYFSLVETTDTQYF
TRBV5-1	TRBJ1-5	CASSPEYGTGMGSNQPQHF
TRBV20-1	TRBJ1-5	CGGTGGSNQPQHF
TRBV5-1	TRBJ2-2	CASKSFADNTGELFF
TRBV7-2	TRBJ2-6	CASSPSMSSGANVLTF
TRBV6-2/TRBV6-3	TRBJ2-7	CASSKQGAGEQYF
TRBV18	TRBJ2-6	CASSATRPKIASGANVLTF
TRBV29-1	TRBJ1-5	CSVQGDRDQPQHF
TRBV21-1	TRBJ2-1	CASRGRLSSYEQFF
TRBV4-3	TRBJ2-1	CASNQDSHNEQFF
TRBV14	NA	CASSQSGVETQYF
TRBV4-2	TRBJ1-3	CASSQDLGGSGNTIYF
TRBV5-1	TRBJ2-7	CASRPTGPYEQYF
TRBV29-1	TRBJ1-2	CSVDKLGANYGYTF
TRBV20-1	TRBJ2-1	CSAEGLAYEQFF
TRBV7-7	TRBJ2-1	CASSLGGGYYEQFF
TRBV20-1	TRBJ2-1	CSARTSLGLAGMYEQFF